Listed below are T cell receptor beta chains from one sample, sequenced in a study of blood T cell repertoires in COVID-19. Assay: immunoSEQ multiplex PCR; the TCRdb copy retains only in-frame clones and omits some. The table includes roughly 380,000 clones, 85% detected once. Sequencing was done on a sample of peripheral blood. The origin of the receptors is a young woman with acute or convalescent COVID-19. CDR3s include the opening cysteine and the closing phenylalanine or tryptophan. The order of the fields is CDR3 length, D gene, V gene, clone size, J gene, CDR3 DNA, CDR3 protein. D genes are given only for firm matches. Size values are once, few and many counts, or a class for expanded clones, and some rows have none.

16,NA,TRBV9,NA,TRBJ2-1,TGTGCCAGCAGGTCCGTCGGAAGCGGTGATTACAATGAGCAGTTCTTC,CASRSVGSGDYNEQFF
14,TRBD2,TRBV25-1,NA,TRBJ2-7,TGTGCCAGCAGTCGGACGGGAGGGGGTTACGAGCAGTACTTC,CASSRTGGGYEQYF
14,NA,TRBV2,NA,TRBJ2-7,TGTGCCATCCGAAGGACACTAACAACCTACGAGCAGTACTTC,CAIRRTLTTYEQYF
16,TRBD1,TRBV5-1,once,TRBJ2-5,TGCGCCAGCATAAAGGGGGTGACAGGGGGCTTTGAGACCCAGTACTTC,CASIKGVTGGFETQYF
13,TRBD1,TRBV24-1,NA,TRBJ1-1,TGTGCCACCAGCGGGACAGCGAACACTGAAGCTTTCTTT,CATSGTANTEAFF
15,NA,TRBV6-1,NA,TRBJ1-5,TGTGCCAGCAGTGAAGCTGGAGGGGAGAGGCAGCCCCAGCATTTT,CASSEAGGERQPQHF
14,NA,TRBV7-6,NA,TRBJ2-5,TGTGCCAGCAGCTTAGATACAGGGTCGGAGACCCAGTACTTC,CASSLDTGSETQYF
12,NA,TRBV7-2,once,TRBJ1-5,TGTGCCAGCAGCTTCAGGAATCAGCCCCAGCATTTT,CASSFRNQPQHF
13,TRBD1,TRBV5-1,NA,TRBJ1-1,TGCGCCAGCACCCCCGGGACAGGGGAGAAAGCTTTCTTT,CASTPGTGEKAFF
15,TRBD2,TRBV5-1,NA,TRBJ2-1,TGCGCCAGCAGCTTGGGAGCGGGAGGACTCAATGAGCAGTTCTTC,CASSLGAGGLNEQFF
16,TRBD2,TRBV6-4,NA,TRBJ2-1,TGTGCCAGCAGTGACTCAGTAGGACTAGCGGGACATGAGCAGTTCTTC,CASSDSVGLAGHEQFF
15,NA,TRBV9,NA,TRBJ2-2,TGTGCCAGCAGCGTAGGTAACAATGGTATAGGGGAGCTGTTTTTT,CASSVGNNGIGELFF
14,NA,TRBV5-6,NA,TRBJ1-4,TGTGCCAGCAGCTATGGCAGATACGCTGAAAAACTGTTTTTT,CASSYGRYAEKLFF
13,NA,TRBV12-3/TRBV12-4,NA,TRBJ1-4,TGTGCCAGCACCCAAGGGGAAACTGAAAAACTGTTTTTT,CASTQGETEKLFF
13,NA,TRBV12-3/TRBV12-4,NA,TRBJ1-2,TGTGCCAGCAGTTTGACAGTGGGCGATGGCTACACCTTC,CASSLTVGDGYTF
15,TRBD1,TRBV28,NA,TRBJ1-2,TGTGCCAGCAGTTCCCCGACAGGGACTAACTATGGCTACACCTTC,CASSSPTGTNYGYTF
14,NA,TRBV27,once,TRBJ2-3,TGTGCCAGCAGTTTAATCCAGGGCGCAGATACGCAGTATTTT,CASSLIQGADTQYF
13,TRBD1,TRBV28,NA,TRBJ1-2,TGTGCCAGCAGTTTTAGACAGGGAGCTGGCTACACCTTC,CASSFRQGAGYTF
13,NA,TRBV27,NA,TRBJ2-5,TGTGCCAGCAGTCCAGGGGTTCTGGAGACCCAGTACTTC,CASSPGVLETQYF
16,TRBD1,TRBV9,once,TRBJ1-2,TGTGCCAGCAGCTCCTCCGGGACAGAGCTTAACTATGGCTACACCTTC,CASSSSGTELNYGYTF
18,NA,TRBV5-1,NA,TRBJ1-2,TGCGCCAGCAGCTTGGAAGGGGTACAGGTCGGCTGGTTATCCGGCTACACCTTC,CASSLEGVQVGWLSGYTF
16,TRBD1,TRBV27,NA,TRBJ1-2,TGTGCCAGCAGTGGATCGGACAGGGGGCGATCGATAGGCTACACCTTC,CASSGSDRGRSIGYTF
16,NA,TRBV28,NA,TRBJ2-1,TGTGCCAGCACTACTCGAGAACAGGGCGTCTACAATGAGCAGTTCTTC,CASTTREQGVYNEQFF
12,NA,TRBV29-1,NA,TRBJ1-1,TGCACCGTGATAACATATTGGTCTGAAGCTTTCTTT,CTVITYWSEAFF
14,TRBD1,TRBV19,NA,TRBJ1-2,TGTGCCAGTAGTGCGAGGGGGCGTTCATTCGGCTACACCTTC,CASSARGRSFGYTF
15,TRBD2,TRBV11-2,once,TRBJ2-5,TGTGCCAGCAGCTTACGCGGGGGGGCCGGAGAGACCCAGTACTTC,CASSLRGGAGETQYF
13,NA,TRBV6-5,NA,TRBJ2-2,TGTGCCAGCATTACAGGGTACACCGGGGAGCTGTTTTTT,CASITGYTGELFF
15,NA,TRBV6-1,NA,TRBJ1-2,TGTGCCAGCAGTGAAGAAGGGGCGTCGAGCTATGGCTACACCTTC,CASSEEGASSYGYTF
18,TRBD1,TRBV6-1,NA,TRBJ1-2,TGTGCCAGCAGTGAAAGGCTTAACAGGGGCGGCCGCGCAGACGGCTACACCTTC,CASSERLNRGGRADGYTF
14,TRBD1,TRBV5-1,NA,TRBJ1-1,TGCGCCAGCAGCTTCGGGACAGGGAACACTGAAGCTTTCTTT,CASSFGTGNTEAFF
12,NA,TRBV9,few,TRBJ2-7,TGTGCCAGCGCCTACCATCCCTACGAGCAGTACTTC,CASAYHPYEQYF
16,NA,TRBV19,many,TRBJ1-2,TGTGCCAGTAGTATTGGTCCGGGGAGGGGCGGCTATGGCTACACCTTC,CASSIGPGRGGYGYTF
16,NA,TRBV5-6,NA,TRBJ1-4,TGTGCCAGCAGCTTGGATTGGCGGCCTGGGAATGAAAAACTGTTTTTT,CASSLDWRPGNEKLFF
15,TRBD1,TRBV7-2,NA,TRBJ1-3,TGTGCCAGCAGCCAGGGGGCGAGCTCTGGAAACACCATATATTTT,CASSQGASSGNTIYF
13,NA,TRBV5-1,NA,TRBJ2-1,TGCGCCAGCGGCCGACAGGAGAGCAATGAGCAGTTCTTC,CASGRQESNEQFF
14,TRBD1,TRBV5-4,NA,TRBJ2-7,TGTGCCAGCAGCCGCGAGACAGGGTCCTACGAGCAGTACTTC,CASSRETGSYEQYF
11,NA,TRBV12-5,once,TRBJ2-3,TGTGCTAGTGGCTCGACAGATACGCAGTATTTT,CASGSTDTQYF
13,NA,TRBV15,few,TRBJ1-5,TGTGCCACCAGCGGGGCCGACAGTCGTCCCCAGCATTTT,CATSGADSRPQHF
15,TRBD1,TRBV7-2,NA,TRBJ2-7,TGTGCCAGCAGCTCCACCGGGACAGCCCCTTACGAGCAGTACTTC,CASSSTGTAPYEQYF
12,NA,TRBV11-2,NA,TRBJ1-1,TGTGCCAGCCAAGGTGGGGGGACTGAAGCTTTCTTT,CASQGGGTEAFF
13,TRBD1,TRBV2,NA,TRBJ1-2,TGTGCCAGCAGCCAACAGGGGTACTATGGCTACACCTTC,CASSQQGYYGYTF
12,TRBD1,TRBV29-1,NA,TRBJ1-1,TGCAGCGGGAGGACAGGGAACACTGAAGCTTTCTTT,CSGRTGNTEAFF
14,TRBD1,TRBV7-2,NA,TRBJ2-5,TGTGCCAGCAGCTTTGACAGGGGGCGGGAGGCCCAGTACTTC,CASSFDRGREAQYF
12,NA,TRBV30,NA,TRBJ2-1,TGTGCGTGCGCGGCCGTCGACAATGAGCAGTTCTTC,CACAAVDNEQFF
14,NA,TRBV2,NA,TRBJ2-5,TGTGCCAGCAGGGAGCACACCAACGGGGAGACCCAGTACTTC,CASREHTNGETQYF
16,TRBD1,TRBV7-9,NA,TRBJ2-3,TGTGCCAGCAGCCGTGTCGGGACAGGGCGCACAGATACGCAGTATTTT,CASSRVGTGRTDTQYF